The 27 T cell receptor beta chains in this list originate from one sample, sequenced in a study of T cell clonality in common variable immunodeficiency. Repertoires were generated with immunoSEQ multiplex PCR, while TCRdb's copy carries only in-frame clones and drops some. The sample has over 55,000 clones, none seen only once; the top ten hold approximately 1.7%. Sequencing was performed on peripheral blood mononuclear cells. The receptors come from a person between 18 and 75 years old in good health.

This clone has at least ten counts. The read comes to an end 3 residues before the CDR3 does, leaving the germline J gene to fill in the end. The rearrangement links TRBV5-4 to TRBJ1-2, with D possibly being TRBD1 (5 bases). The CDR3 runs to 13 residues. Per the germline V gene, CDR1 is SGHNT and CDR2 is YYREEE (reference sequence). Trimming took 3 bases from V and 3 from J, leaving 9 bases between them. The sequenced part of the CDR3 DNA is TGTGCCAGCAGCTCCAGCAGGGACTATGGC. It is translated as CASSSSRDYG. The whole CDR3 region reads CASSSSRDYGYTF. Based on the CDR3 plus reference TRBV5-4 and TRBJ1-2, the full variable domain is ETGVTQSPTHLIKTRGQQVTLRCSSQSGHNTVSWYQQALGQGPQFIFQYYREEENGRGNFPPRFSGLQFPNYSSELNVNALELDDSALYLCASSSSRDYGYTFGSGTRLTVV.

This clone has only a few counts. The sequence runs out 3 residues before the end of the CDR3; the remainder is reconstructed from the germline J gene. The chain uses TRBV5-6 and TRBJ2-1; D remains unclear. V was trimmed by 4 bases and J by 5 bases, leaving 10 bases between them. CDR1 is SGHDT, CDR2 YYEEEE, per germline. The CDR3 covers 13 residues. CDR3 sequence reads: CASSPTPHNEQFF. The part of the CDR3 DNA that was read is TGTGCCAGCAGCCCCACTCCCCACAATGAG.

This clone appeared many times. The read terminates 3 residues ahead of where the CDR3 ends, so the germline J gene completes it. This sequence joins TRBV28 and TRBJ2-7; D is perhaps TRBD1 or TRBD2 (6 bases each). The germline V gene has CDR1 MDHEN and CDR2 SYDVKM. Trimming pared 3 bases from V and 4 bases from J, leaving 13 bases between. The CDR3 spans 14 residues. The sequenced part of the CDR3 DNA is TGTGCCAGCAGTTTCGAGGGGGAGGTTTACGAG. The encoded protein is CASSFEGEVYE. The full CDR3 is CASSFEGEVYEQYF.

This clone has ten or more counts. The CDR3 goes on 3 residues after the read ends, and that part is filled in from the germline J gene. The chain employs TRBV5-1 and TRBJ1-2; tentatively, D is TRBD1 (5 bases). The CDR3 consists of 13 residues. Germline V CDR1 and CDR2: SGHRS, YFSETQ. Trimming took off 1 base at V and 2 bases at J, with 6 bases between the two ends. The CDR3 spells CASSLHRNYGYTF. The DNA read from the CDR3 is TGCGCCAGCAGCTTGCACAGGAACTATGGC.

This clone was found many times. The read terminates 3 residues ahead of where the CDR3 ends, so the germline J gene completes it. V usage is TRBV5-1 and J usage is TRBJ2-5; D perhaps matches TRBD2 (7 bases). Trimming removed 3 bases from V and 4 bases from J, with 19 bases in between. This CDR3 region has 16 residues. From germline, CDR1 is SGHRS and CDR2 YFSETQ. The DNA read from the CDR3 is TGCGCCAGCAGCTACGCGGGAGTGGGAGGGGGAGAGACC. It encodes CASSYAGVGGGET. The CDR3 as a whole reads CASSYAGVGGGETQYF. The whole variable domain, remainder taken from reference TRBV5-1 and TRBJ2-5, is KAGVTQTPRYLIKTRGQQVTLSCSPISGHRSVSWYQQTPGQGLQFLFEYFSETQRNKGNFPGRFSGRQFSNSRSEMNVSTLELGDSALYLCASSYAGVGGGETQYFGPGTRLLVL.

This clone was counted at least ten times. The CDR3 goes on 3 residues after the read ends, and that part is filled in from the germline J gene. The rearrangement uses TRBV11-2 and TRBJ2-1; TRBD1 aligns across 9 bases. V shed 4 bases and J 3 bases; nucleotides not matched to a gene: 4. Germline CDR1 is SGHAT and CDR2 is FQNNGV. CDR3 length equals 15 residues. The CDR3 sequence: CASSSDRGSYNEQFF. The sequenced part of the CDR3 DNA is TGTGCCAGCAGCTCCGACAGGGGGAGCTACAATGAG. Using reference TRBV11-2 and TRBJ2-1 for the parts outside the CDR3, the full variable domain is EAGVAQSPRYKIIEKRQSVAFWCNPISGHATLYWYQQILGQGPKLLIQFQNNGVVDDSQLPKDRFSAERLKGVDSTLKIQPAKLEDSAVYLCASSSDRGSYNEQFFGPGTRLTVL.

This clone was seen at least ten times. The CDR3 end falls 3 residues outside the read, so it is completed with the germline J gene. The gene calls are TRBV20-1 and TRBJ2-7; D not certain. Germline CDR1 DFQATT, CDR2 SNEGSKA (reference sequence). The CDR3 runs to 11 residues. V lost 3 bases and J lost 3, with 6 bases in between. Partial CDR3 DNA: TGCAGTGCTAGCCAGGTCTACGAG. Translated, it gives CSASQVYE. The entire CDR3 reads CSASQVYEQYF.

At least ten counts were recorded for this clone. The missing CDR3 end, 3 residues past where the read stops, is filled in from the germline J gene. The chain has TRBV7-3 and TRBJ2-7, with 8 positions matching TRBD1. CDR3 length: 12 amino acids. Trimming removed 5 bases from V and 6 bases from J; junction bases left unmatched: 3. The germline V gene encodes CDR1 SGHTA and CDR2 FQGTGA. The chain's CDR3 is CASSADRGEQYF. The sequenced CDR3 bases are TGTGCCAGCAGCGCCGACAGGGGCGAG.

At least ten counts were recorded for this clone. The read ends 3 residues early relative to the CDR3; the germline J gene fills the gap. The chain links TRBV20-1 to TRBJ2-1; TRBD2 matches 9 bases. The CDR3 contains 14 residues. Unmatched junction bases numbered 4, after V lost 3 bases and J lost 4 bases. The germline CDR1 and CDR2 sequences are DFQATT and SNEGSKA (reference sequence). The covered CDR3 bases are TGCAGTGCTAGCCCTAGCGGGGTTTACAATGAG. This encodes CSASPSGVYNE. The CDR3 as a whole reads CSASPSGVYNEQFF.

Only a few counts were recorded for this clone. The read finishes 3 residues shy of the CDR3 end, and the germline J gene is used to complete it. This chain uses TRBV10-2 with TRBJ2-5, with D possibly matching TRBD2 (5 bases). The CDR3 covers 15 residues. The germline V gene has CDR1 WSHSY and CDR2 SAAADI. V shed 5 bases and J shed 5 bases, with 18 bases lying between them. CDR3 loop: CASSYYRDRGETQYF. The sequenced CDR3 bases are TGCGCCAGCAGTTATTACCGGGATCGCGGGGAGACC.

This clone was observed many times. The CDR3 end is not reached by the read, which stops 3 residues before it; the germline J gene fills it in. The chain couples TRBV6-4 to TRBJ2-3; 9 bases map to TRBD1. Trimming took 4 bases from V and 1 from J; bases not matched to a gene: 0. This CDR3 is 14 amino acids long. Germline V lookup: CDR1 MRHNA, CDR2 SNTAGT. The CDR3 DNA, read in part, is TGTGCCAGCAGTGGGACAGGGGGCACAGATACG. It specifies CASSGTGGTDT. The complete CDR3 protein is CASSGTGGTDTQYF.

This clone was seen at least ten times. The read comes to an end 3 residues before the CDR3 does, leaving the germline J gene to fill in the end. V and J are TRBV5-1 and TRBJ1-1, with 9 bases lining up with TRBD1. The CDR3 is 13 residues long. V lost 4 bases to trimming and J lost 4 bases; unmatched junction nucleotides: 2. The germline gives CDR1 SGHRS, CDR2 YFSETQ. CDR3 residues: CASSPGQGTEAFF. The sequenced part of the CDR3 DNA is TGCGCCAGCAGCCCGGGACAGGGCACTGAA.

The sample holds many counts of this clone. The read finishes 3 residues shy of the CDR3 end, and the germline J gene is used to complete it. The chain combines TRBV6-2 or TRBV6-3 with TRBJ1-1; 8 nucleotides agree with TRBD1. This CDR3 is built from 16 residues. J was trimmed by 1 base and V by 3 bases; bases with no gene match: 7. Looked up from germline, CDR1 is MNHEY and CDR2 is SVGEGT. CDR3 loop: CASSYPTGGRNTEAFF. The covered CDR3 bases are TGTGCCAGCAGTTATCCAACAGGGGGAAGGAACACTGAA.

This clone appeared many times. The read stops 3 residues short of the end of the CDR3; the missing end is completed from the germline J gene. The chain links TRBV20-1 to TRBJ1-2; weak D call: TRBD1 (6 bases). In germline, CDR1 is DFQATT, CDR2 SNEGSKA (reference sequence). With 0 bases removed from V and 5 bases from J, the gap between germline ends came to 19 bases. This CDR3 is built from 16 residues. The CDR3: CSARDRFGGRLYGYTF. Partial CDR3 DNA: TGCAGTGCTAGAGATCGTTTCGGGGGGCGCTTGTATGGC.

In this sample, this clone turned up many times. From the germline J gene comes the end of the CDR3, since the read stops 3 residues before it. V is TRBV10-1 and J is TRBJ2-2, with TRBD1 matching 8 bases. Germline V lookup: CDR1 WNHNN, CDR2 SYGVQD (reference sequence). The CDR3 consists of 14 residues. Losses at the gene ends were 6 bases for V and 7 bases for J; bases not matched to a gene: 7. The CDR3: CASREDRDVGELFF. The DNA read from the CDR3 is TGCGCCAGCAGGGAGGACAGGGATGTCGGGGAG.

This clone was seen ten or more times. The missing CDR3 end, 3 residues past where the read stops, is filled in from the germline J gene. Additional DNA sequences in this sample encode the identical CDR3. The genes are TRBV20-1 and TRBJ2-3; TRBD2 matches at 7 bases. V was clipped by 6 bases and J by 6 bases; unmatched bases: 15. Germline assignment: CDR1 DFQATT and CDR2 SNEGSKA (reference sequence). This CDR3 contains 15 residues. CDR3: CSASPGGRAGDTQYF. The sequenced CDR3 bases are TGCAGTGCCTCCCCTGGGGGGAGGGCAGGTGATACG.

The sample holds many counts of this clone. The sequenced fragment ends 3 residues before the CDR3 boundary, so the rest is inferred from the germline J gene. The rearrangement uses TRBV10-3 and TRBJ2-1; D may be TRBD2 (7 bases). Trimming cost V 3 bases and J 7 bases, with 22 bases left between them. CDR3 length equals 17 residues. Germline loops: CDR1 ENHRY, CDR2 SYGVKD. CDR3 DNA (partial): TGTGCCATCAGTGAATGGGGAGGGGCAGGGGCATTTAATGAG. Translation: CAISEWGGAGAFNE. The whole CDR3 is CAISEWGGAGAFNEQFF.

This clone was observed many times. From the germline J gene comes the end of the CDR3, since the read stops 3 residues before it. The chain employs TRBV7-9 and TRBJ1-5; 8 bases line up with TRBD1. CDR3 length: 14 residues. V was pared by 5 bases and J by 5 bases, with 5 bases of the junction left unmatched. Per germline, CDR1 SEHNR and CDR2 FQNEAQ (reference sequence). The CDR3 reads CASSQTGVHQPQHF. CDR3 DNA (partial): TGTGCCAGCAGCCAGACAGGGGTGCATCAGCCC. The whole variable domain, filled in from reference TRBV7-9 and TRBJ1-5, reads DTGVSQNPRHKITKRGQNVTFRCDPISEHNRLYWYRQTLGQGPEFLTYFQNEAQLEKSRLLSDRFSAERPKGSFSTLEIQRTEQGDSAMYLCASSQTGVHQPQHFGDGTRLSIL.

In its sample, this clone was seen many times. Incomplete CDR3 DNA: TGTGCCAGTACAGGGAAGGAATCCTACGAG. Its protein is CASTGKESYE. The entire CDR3 sequence reads CASTGKESYEQYF. V and J are TRBV10-3 and TRBJ2-7; D possibly corresponds to TRBD1 (6 bases). Read sequence stops 3 residues before the CDR3 end, and the germline J gene provides the missing end. The length of the CDR3 is 13 residues. V was pared by 10 bases and J by 1 base, with 14 bases between. Looked up from germline, CDR1 is ENHRY and CDR2 is SYGVKD.

In this sample, this clone turned up many times. The CDR3 bases that were read are TGTGCCGCCCCCTCCGAAGGGTATCTTAGGGGC. This translates into CAAPSEGYLRG. The whole CDR3 protein is CAAPSEGYLRGYTF. The V call is TRBV30, the J call TRBJ1-2; D call uncertain. The read ends 3 residues early relative to the CDR3; the germline J gene fills the gap. The CDR3 has 14 residues. Germline V gene lookup returns CDR1 GTSNPN and CDR2 SVGIG (reference sequence).

At least ten counts were recorded for this clone. With the read ending 3 residues before the CDR3 end, the germline J gene is used to fill in that end. The chain couples TRBV5-6 to TRBJ2-1; a possible D gene is TRBD2 (6 bases). With 4 bases removed from V and 9 bases from J, the gap between germline ends came to 11 bases. The V gene's germline CDR1 is SGHDT and CDR2 YYEEEE. CDR3 length: 12 amino acids. The CDR3 region is CASSGGNSEQFF. The sequenced CDR3 bases are TGTGCCAGCAGCGGGGGGAATAGTGAG.

This clone has at least ten counts. The read is 3 residues too short to cover the CDR3 end, so that end is filled in from the germline J gene. This sequence joins TRBV20-1 and TRBJ2-1, with 9 bases that match TRBD2. Germline V gene data show CDR1 as DFQATT and CDR2 as SNEGSKA (reference sequence). The CDR3 sequence is 16 residues long. The J segment lost 2 bases and the V segment lost 0 bases, leaving 5 bases of the junction unmatched. The CDR3 DNA, read in part, is TGCAGTGCTAGAGAGTCTAGCGGGAAGGCCTACAATGAG. It encodes CSARESSGKAYNE. The entire CDR3 is CSARESSGKAYNEQFF.

This clone has a count of ten or more. The CDR3 end is not reached by the read, which stops 3 residues before it; the germline J gene fills it in. The chain uses TRBV30 and TRBJ2-7; 12 nucleotides match TRBD2. Trimming at V came to 2 bases and at J to 3 bases, leaving 14 bases not matched to a gene. The CDR3 consists of 18 residues. Germline CDR1 GTSNPN, CDR2 SVGIG (reference sequence). The CDR3: CAWSYRGGLAGKNYEQYF. The CDR3 bases that were read are TGTGCCTGGAGTTATCGGGGTGGACTAGCGGGAAAAAACTACGAG.

This clone was observed at least ten times. The read finishes 3 residues shy of the CDR3 end, and the germline J gene is used to complete it. This sequence joins TRBV20-1 and TRBJ2-3, with 12 bases aligning to TRBD2. The CDR3 consists of 17 residues. Trimming removed 1 base from V and 5 bases from J; junction bases left unmatched: 10. CDR1 is DFQATT and CDR2 is SNEGSKA in the germline V gene (reference sequence). Partial CDR3 DNA: TGCAGTGCTAGAGTCTTTCCTAGCGGGAGGGAAGGAGATACG. The encoded protein is CSARVFPSGREGDT. The whole CDR3 protein is CSARVFPSGREGDTQYF.

Many counts were recorded for this clone. The read terminates 3 residues before the CDR3 end, so the remaining end is supplied by the germline J gene. The V call is TRBV4-1, the J call TRBJ2-5; TRBD1 aligns across 7 bases. The V gene's germline CDR1 is MGHRA and CDR2 YSYEKL. The CDR3 has 14 residues. After removal of 3 bases from V and 5 bases from J, the junction contained 6 bases not matched to a gene. The DNA read from the CDR3 is TGCGCCAGCAGCCATACAGGGGAATTGGAGACC. Translating gives CASSHTGELET. The whole CDR3 sequence is CASSHTGELETQYF.

This clone was seen many times. The CDR3 end is not reached by the read, which stops 3 residues before it; the germline J gene fills it in. The genes are TRBV24-1 and TRBJ1-2, with 7 positions matching TRBD1. The germline V gene encodes CDR1 KGHDR and CDR2 SFDVKD. The CDR3 has 14 amino acids. Here the CDR3 reads CATSDLDRAEGYTF. The part of the CDR3 DNA that was read is TGTGCCACCAGTGATTTGGACAGGGCGGAAGGC.

This clone has a count of ten or more. The CDR3 is cut off 3 residues early in the read; its end comes from the germline J gene. The chain combines TRBV5-1 with TRBJ1-5, with D tentatively TRBD1 (6 bases). Germline V gives CDR1 SGHRS, CDR2 YFSETQ. The CDR3 totals 15 residues. V was trimmed by 3 bases and J by 4 bases, leaving 14 bases between them. The sequenced CDR3 bases are TGCGCCAGCAGCTCAGGGGACACTGAAAATCAGCCC. It yields the protein CASSSGDTENQP. The entire CDR3 reads CASSSGDTENQPQHF. Based on the CDR3 plus reference TRBV5-1 and TRBJ1-5, the full variable domain is KAGVTQTPRYLIKTRGQQVTLSCSPISGHRSVSWYQQTPGQGLQFLFEYFSETQRNKGNFPGRFSGRQFSNSRSEMNVSTLELGDSALYLCASSSGDTENQPQHFGDGTRLSIL.